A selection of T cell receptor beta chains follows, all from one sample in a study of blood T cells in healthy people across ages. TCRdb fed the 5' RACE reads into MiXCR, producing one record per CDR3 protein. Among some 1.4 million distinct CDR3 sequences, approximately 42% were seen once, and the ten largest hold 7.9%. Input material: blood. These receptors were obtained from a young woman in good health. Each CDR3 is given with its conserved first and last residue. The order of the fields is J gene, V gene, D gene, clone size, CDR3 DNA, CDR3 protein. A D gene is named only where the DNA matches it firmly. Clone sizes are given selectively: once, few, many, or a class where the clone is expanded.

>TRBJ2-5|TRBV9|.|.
TGTGCCAGCAGCGTAGGCGGTCTACAAGAGACCCAGCACTTC
CASSVGGLQETQHF
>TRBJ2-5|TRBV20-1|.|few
TGCAGTGCGGAAGGGCCCGGTCTACAAGAGACCCAGTACTTC
CSAEGPGLQETQYF
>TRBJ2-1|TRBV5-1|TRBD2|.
TGCGCCAGCAGCCCCTATAGCGGGGGGGCTGGGAATGAGCAGTTCTTC
CASSPYSGGAGNEQFF
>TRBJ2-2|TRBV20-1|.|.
TGCAGTGCAACGGGGTCTACGAACACCGGGGAGCTGTTTTTT
CSATGSTNTGELFF
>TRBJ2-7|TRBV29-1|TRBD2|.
TGCAGCGTAGAGGGACTAGCGGGGGCACCGAGCTCCTACAATGAGCAGTACTTC
CSVEGLAGAPSSYNEQYF
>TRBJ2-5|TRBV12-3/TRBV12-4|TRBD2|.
TGTGCCAGCAGTTTATTAGCGGGAGAAATGGAGACCCAGTACTTC
CASSLLAGEMETQYF
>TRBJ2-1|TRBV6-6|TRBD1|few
TGTGCCAGCAGGAGGACAGGGGGCTATGAGCAGTTCTTC
CASRRTGGYEQFF
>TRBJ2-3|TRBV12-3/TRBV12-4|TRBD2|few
TGTGCCAGCAGCAAGCTAGCGGCCAGCACAGATACGCAGTATTTT
CASSKLAASTDTQYF
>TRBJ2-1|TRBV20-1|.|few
TGCAGTGCTAAGGCGGAGACCTCCTACAATGAGCAGTTCTTC
CSAKAETSYNEQFF
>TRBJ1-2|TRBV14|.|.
TGTGCCAGCAGCCTCTCGACAGGTTCTGGCTACACCTTC
CASSLSTGSGYTF
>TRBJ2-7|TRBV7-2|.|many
TGTGCCAGCAGCCCCGCTAGATACGAGCAGTACTTC
CASSPARYEQYF
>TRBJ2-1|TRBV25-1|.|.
TGTGCCAGCAGTGAATTGGGTGCAGTTTTCAATGAGCAGTTCTTC
CASSELGAVFNEQFF
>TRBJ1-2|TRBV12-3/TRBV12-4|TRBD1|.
TGTGCCAGCAGTACCTTACAGGGGATCTATGGCTACACCTTC
CASSTLQGIYGYTF
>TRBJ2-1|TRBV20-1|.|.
TGCAGTGCTATCTTACTCGGTGCAGGGCCCTCCTCCAGGTACAATGAGCAGTTCTTC
CSAILLGAGPSSRYNEQFF
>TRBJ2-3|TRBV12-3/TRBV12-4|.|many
TGTGCCAGCAGTTTAGCGGGAGCTAACACAGATACGCAGTATTTT
CASSLAGANTDTQYF
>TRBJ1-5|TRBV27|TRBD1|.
TGTGCCAGCAGGGCCGGGACAGGGGATTCTCAGCCCCAGCATTTT
CASRAGTGDSQPQHF
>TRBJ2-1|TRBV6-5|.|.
TGTGTCAGCAGGCAGACAGGATCGGGCAACAATGAGCAGTTCTTC
CVSRQTGSGNNEQFF
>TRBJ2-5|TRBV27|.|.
TGTGCCAGCAGTTTCAATAGCGCTTTAACTGCGGGGACCCAGTACTTC
CASSFNSALTAGTQYF
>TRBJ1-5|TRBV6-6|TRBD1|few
TGTGCCAGCAGTGGGGACAGGGGCGTAGGGCCCCAGCATTTT
CASSGDRGVGPQHF
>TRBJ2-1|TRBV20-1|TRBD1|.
TGCAGTGCTAGACCTCGACAGGGTATCCAAATCGATGAGCAGTTCTTC
CSARPRQGIQIDEQFF
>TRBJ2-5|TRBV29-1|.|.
TGCAGCGCTCCGACAGCGGCGGAGACCCAGTACTTC
CSAPTAAETQYF
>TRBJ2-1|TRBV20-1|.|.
TGCAGTGCTAGATTGGGGGTTGAGCAGTTCTTC
CSARLGVEQFF
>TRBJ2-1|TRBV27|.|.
TGTGCCAGCAGTCCCCTGGACAGCTACTCCTACGATGAGCAGTTCTTC
CASSPLDSYSYDEQFF
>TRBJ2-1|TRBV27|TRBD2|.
TGTGCCAGCAGTTTAGGGCGGGGGGGCCATGAGCAGTTCTTC
CASSLGRGGHEQFF
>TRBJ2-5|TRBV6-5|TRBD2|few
TGTGCCAGCCGTAGCCGGGAGGCTTCCTGGACCCAGTACTTC
CASRSREASWTQYF
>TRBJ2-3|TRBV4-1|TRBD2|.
TGCGCCAGCAGCCAGAATAGCGGGGGAGCCACAGATACGCAGTATTTT
CASSQNSGGATDTQYF
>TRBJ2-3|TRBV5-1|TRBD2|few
TGCGCCAGCAGCTTGGGGGGACTAGCGGGAAAACAAGCGCAGTATTTT
CASSLGGLAGKQAQYF
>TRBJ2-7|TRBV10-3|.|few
TGTGCCATCAGCGAGCCGTCCAGACAGGGACTTTCTGGCGAGCAGTACTTC
CAISEPSRQGLSGEQYF
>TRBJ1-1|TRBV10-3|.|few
TGTGCCATCAGTGAGAGGGTGGGAAGGACTGAAGCTTTCTTT
CAISERVGRTEAFF
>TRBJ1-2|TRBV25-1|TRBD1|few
TGTGCCAGCAGTGAATGGGGGACAGGGGTGTATGGCTACACCTTC
CASSEWGTGVYGYTF
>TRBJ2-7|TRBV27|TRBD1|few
TGTGCCAGCAGTCCCCAATCACAGGGGGCGCTCTACGAGCAGTACTTC
CASSPQSQGALYEQYF
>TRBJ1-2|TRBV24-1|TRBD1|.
TGTGCCACCAGTGATTCGACAGGGAACTATGGCTACACCTTC
CATSDSTGNYGYTF
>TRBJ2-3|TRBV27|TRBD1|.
TGTGCCAGCACCACAGGGGGCAGGGCAGATACGCAGTATTTT
CASTTGGRADTQYF
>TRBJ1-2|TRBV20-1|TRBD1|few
TGCAGTGCTAGAGACGTTATGGGACAGGGCTTTAACTATGGCTACACCTTC
CSARDVMGQGFNYGYTF
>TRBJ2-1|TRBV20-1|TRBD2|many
TGCAGTGCTAGATCGGGACTAGCTGGCCCCAATGAGCAGTTCTTC
CSARSGLAGPNEQFF
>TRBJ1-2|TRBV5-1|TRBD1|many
TGCGCCAGCAGCGTGGGGACAGGCTATGGCTACACCTTC
CASSVGTGYGYTF
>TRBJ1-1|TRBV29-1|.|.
TGCAGCGTTGTTCGGGACCCAGGAACACTTGAAGCTTTCTTT
CSVVRDPGTLEAFF
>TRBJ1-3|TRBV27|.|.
TGTGCCAGCACTTCCCATGGCTCCTCTGGAAACACCATATATTTT
CASTSHGSSGNTIYF
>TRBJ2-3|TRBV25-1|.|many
TGTGCCAGCAGTGAAGCGGGTACAGATACGCAGTATTTT
CASSEAGTDTQYF
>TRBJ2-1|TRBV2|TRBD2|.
TGTGCCAGCAGGGCGAAGACTAGCGGGAGCCATGAGCAGTTCTTC
CASRAKTSGSHEQFF
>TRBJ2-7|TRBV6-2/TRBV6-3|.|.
TGTGCCAGCAGTTACACCGGGAGCTCCTACAATGAGCAGTACTTC
CASSYTGSSYNEQYF
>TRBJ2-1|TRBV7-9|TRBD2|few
TGTGCCAGCAGCCCGCCGGTGACTAGCGGGAGAGGAGGCCCTTGGAATGAGCAGTTCTTC
CASSPPVTSGRGGPWNEQFF
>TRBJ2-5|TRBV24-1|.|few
TGTGCCACCAGTCCGGAGAGTCGTTTCGTGTACTTC
CATSPESRFVYF